The 20 T cell receptor beta chains in this list originate from one sample, sequenced in a study of post-analysis software for immune sequencing data. Study-wide results and limits: Comparison of patients with controls showed a handful of TRBV segments more frequent in patients, TRBV5-6, TRBV5-1 and TRBV20-1 among them.

The TCR beta cDNA libraries carried unique molecular identifiers. One entry per CDR3 protein, called by TCRdb with MiXCR from the PCR reads. This table has about 200,000 distinct CDR3 sequences, 29% appearing once. No antigen is known for these receptors. Sequencing was performed on blood. All receptors come from a girl younger than 18 with multiple sclerosis.

The chain is built from TRBV12-3 or TRBV12-4 and TRBJ1-2, with D perhaps matching TRBD1 (6 bases). The CDR3 spans 16 residues. Trimming pared 1 base from V and 2 bases from J, leaving 14 bases between. The CDR3 loop reads CASSLEKGGTNYGYTF. CDR3 in DNA: TGTGCCAGCAGTTTAGAGAAGGGGGGAACAAACTATGGCTACACCTTC.

In regard to this clonotype: A much larger clone lies one base from this, so it may be a read error. The rearrangement links TRBV11-2 to TRBJ2-5; 8 nucleotides agree with TRBD1. The CDR3 runs to 16 residues. The germline gives CDR1 SGHAT, CDR2 FQNNGV. The CDR3 here is CARSLARLQGAETQYF. The CDR3 DNA is TGTGCCCGCAGCTTAGCTCGCCTTCAGGGGGCGGAGACCCAGTACTTC.

CDR3 sequence: CASSLEGYSPLHF. The CDR3 DNA reads as TGTGCCAGCAGTTTAGAGGGTTATTCACCCCTCCACTTT. The chain uses TRBV12-3 or TRBV12-4 and TRBJ1-6; D gene ambiguous. CDR3 length: 13 amino acids. Trimming shortened V by 1 base and J by 8 bases, and 6 bases separated the two germline ends.

The V and J genes are TRBV6-5 and TRBJ1-1; D remains unclear. Trimming removed 0 bases at V and 4 bases at J, with 15 bases between. The CDR3 is made up of 16 amino acids. From germline, CDR1 is MNHEY and CDR2 SVGAGI. The CDR3 loop reads CASSYSSYGSFTEAFF. In DNA form, the CDR3 reads TGTGCCAGCAGTTACTCGAGTTATGGCAGCTTCACTGAAGCTTTCTTT.

This clonotype was found a few times. J is TRBJ1-1 and V is TRBV2, with a possible D match to TRBD1 (5 bases). Trimming stripped 6 bases from V and 3 bases from J, with 14 bases between. Per germline, CDR1 SNHLY and CDR2 FYNNEI. CDR3 size: 14 residues. The CDR3 DNA follows: TGTGCCAGCAGGGATAAGACAGAGTACACTGAAGCTTTCTTT. This sequence encodes CASRDKTEYTEAFF. The full variable domain, its missing parts supplied by reference TRBV2 and TRBJ1-1, is EPEVTQTPSHQVTQMGQEVILRCVPISNHLYFYWYRQILGQKVEFLVSFYNNEISEKSEIFDDQFSVERPDGSNFTLKIRSTKLEDSAMYFCASRDKTEYTEAFFGQGTRLTVV.

Only a few counts were recorded for this clonotype. V is TRBV3-1 and J is TRBJ2-7; no clear D. This CDR3 is built from 14 residues. CDR1 and CDR2 from the germline V gene are LGHDT and YNNKEL (reference sequence). V was cut by 3 bases and J by 4 bases, with 13 bases left in between. The CDR3 coding sequence is TGTGCCAGCAGCCAGGGCCAGATTAGGTACGAGCAGTACTTC. It encodes CASSQGQIRYEQYF.

V usage is TRBV12-3 or TRBV12-4 and J usage is TRBJ1-2; D may be TRBD1 (6 bases). Deletions cut 3 bases from V and 6 bases from J, with 17 bases between. The length of the CDR3 is 15 residues. CDR3 coding DNA: TGTGCCAGCAGTTTCCCTCTGTTGGGGGGCAATGGCTACACCTTC. This encodes CASSFPLLGGNGYTF.

CDR3 sequence (DNA): TGTGCCAGCGGGGGGGACGGGAGAAAGTGCTACGAGCAGTACTTC. Translation gives CASGGDGRKCYEQYF. The chain combines TRBV12-3 or TRBV12-4 with TRBJ2-7; 7 bases match TRBD2. The V gene end was trimmed by 8 bases and the J gene end by 3 bases; junction bases not matched to a gene: 13. The CDR3 totals 15 residues.

This clonotype came up many times. The chain links TRBV20-1 to TRBJ2-1; 11 bases map to TRBD2. Germline V gene data show CDR1 as DFQATT and CDR2 as SNEGSKA (reference sequence). The trim removed 6 bases at V and 5 bases at J, leaving 12 bases unmatched. The CDR3 consists of 16 residues. The CDR3 sequence is CSAERLAGGPHNEQFF. As DNA, the CDR3 is TGCAGTGCCGAGCGGTTAGCGGGAGGGCCACACAATGAGCAGTTCTTC.

Concerning this clonotype: This may arise from a read error, as a much more abundant clone is one base away. The chain combines TRBV7-2 with TRBJ2-7; D ambiguous. The germline gives CDR1 SGHTA, CDR2 FQGNSA. This CDR3 has 12 amino acids. The CDR3 DNA follows: TGTGCCGGCAGCCCCGATTTGGCCGAGCAGTACTTC. Translating gives CAGSPDLAEQYF.

The chain combines TRBV28 with TRBJ1-2; 7 positions match TRBD1. Per germline, CDR1 MDHEN and CDR2 SYDVKM. The CDR3 is 14 residues long. V shed 6 bases and J 7 bases; nucleotides not matched to a gene: 11. The CDR3 here is CASRIDRVRGGYTF. CDR3 nucleotide sequence: TGTGCCAGCAGAATCGACAGGGTACGTGGTGGCTACACCTTC.

The J gene is TRBJ2-3, the V gene TRBV9; 8 bases map to TRBD1. This CDR3 is built from 16 residues. Germline CDR1 is SGDLS and CDR2 is YYNGEE. V dropped 2 bases and J dropped 1; count of bases not matched to a gene: 6. CDR3 in amino acids: CASSVDPGQGTDTQYF. CDR3 sequence (DNA): TGTGCCAGCAGCGTCGATCCGGGACAGGGCACAGATACGCAGTATTTT.

This clonotype came up many times. J is TRBJ2-7 and V is TRBV20-1; 7 bases are shared with TRBD1. This CDR3 comprises 11 residues. The germline CDR1 and CDR2 sequences are DFQATT and SNEGSKA (reference sequence). The CDR3 DNA reads TGCAGAATATCAGGGGGCTACGAGCAGTACTTC. Protein sequence: CRISGGYEQYF.

This clonotype was seen many times. The chain combines TRBV5-1 with TRBJ2-3; the D is unclear. Between the trimmed V and J ends, which lost 0 bases and 10 bases, there was a span of 18 bases. The CDR3 covers 15 residues. Looked up from germline, CDR1 is SGHRS and CDR2 is YFSETQ. In DNA, the CDR3 is TGCGCCAGCAGCTTGGCATGGCCGGTGGAAAGGTCGCAGTATTTT. This codes for CASSLAWPVERSQYF.

The genes are TRBV11-2 and TRBJ1-2; tentatively, D is TRBD1 (5 bases). Germline loops: CDR1 SGHAT, CDR2 FQNNGV. V was clipped by 1 base and J by 4 bases, with 19 bases between them. This CDR3 comprises 17 residues. Here the CDR3 DNA reads TGTGCCAGCAGCTTAGTAGGTTCCTGGGGGTCGAGCTATGGCTACACCTTC. Translated: CASSLVGSWGSSYGYTF.

This clonotype has only a few counts. V and J are TRBV5-1 and TRBJ2-7, with D perhaps matching TRBD1 or TRBD2 (6 bases each). Trimming shortened V by 0 bases and J by 0 bases, and 10 bases separated the two germline ends. The germline CDR1 and CDR2 sequences are SGHRS and YFSETQ. The CDR3 extends over 15 amino acids. CDR3 protein: CASSLETGASYEQYF. For the CDR3, the DNA is TGCGCCAGCAGCTTGGAGACGGGGGCCTCCTACGAGCAGTACTTC.

V is TRBV12-3 or TRBV12-4 and J is TRBJ2-1; TRBD2 matches 14 bases. The CDR3 totals 17 residues. With V trimmed by 6 bases and J by 5 bases, 9 bases remained unmatched. CDR3 in amino acids: CASSPGTSGRYDNEQFF. CDR3 sequence (DNA): TGTGCCAGCAGCCCCGGGACTAGCGGGAGATACGACAATGAGCAGTTCTTC.

The chain employs TRBV6-2 or TRBV6-3 and TRBJ1-1; 7 bases map to TRBD1. CDR3 length equals 18 residues. Trimming took 6 bases from V and 1 from J; bases not matched to a gene: 17. Germline V gene sequence: CDR1 MNHEY, CDR2 SVGEGT. The CDR3 DNA sequence: TGTGCCAGCAGACACGATAGGCCGTCGGGACAGAGGAACACTGAAGCTTTCTTT. This codes for CASRHDRPSGQRNTEAFF.

The chain's CDR3 is CASSQGAGDYGYTF. In DNA form, the CDR3 reads TGTGCCAGCAGCCAAGGGGCAGGGGACTATGGCTACACCTTC. The chain uses TRBV14 and TRBJ1-2; the D gene is possibly TRBD1 (6 bases). The V and J ends lost 1 base and 3 bases respectively, with 9 bases between them. Germline-derived CDR1 and CDR2 are SGHDN and FVKESK. CDR3 length equals 14 residues.

This clonotype was recorded a few times. The rearrangement uses TRBV7-8 and TRBJ1-5; no clear D gene. The CDR3 length is 20 residues. The V end was cut by 3 bases, the J end by 3 bases, with 27 bases between. Germline CDR1 SGHVS, CDR2 FQNEAQ. The CDR3 DNA reads as TGTGCCAGCAGCTTGGAGGGTTCCAGGAGTAACCCTTTGCCCAATCAGCCCCAGCATTTT. Translated: CASSLEGSRSNPLPNQPQHF.